The 30 T cell receptor beta chains in this list originate from one sample, sequenced in a study of blood T cell repertoires in COVID-19. Sequenced by immunoSEQ multiplex PCR; TCRdb stores in-frame clones only, minus some. The sample holds tens of thousands of clones, roughly four fifths seen once. The specimen sequenced was peripheral blood. These receptors originate from a human donor in a cohort sampled during active COVID-19.

The rearrangement joins TRBV2 to TRBJ1-2; 7 bases fit TRBD1. This CDR3 has 13 amino acids. Trimming cost V 3 bases and J 4 bases; bases outside gene matches: 2. CDR1 SNHLY and CDR2 FYNNEI come from the germline V gene. The CDR3 nucleotides read TGTGCCAGCAGTGAGGAGGGGGCCTATGGCTACACCTTC. Its translation: CASSEEGAYGYTF.

This rearrangement joins TRBV19 to TRBJ2-7, with 10 positions matching TRBD2. This CDR3 has 15 residues. Germline values: CDR1 LNHDA, CDR2 SQIVND (reference sequence). J was trimmed by 2 bases and V by 3 bases; bases with no gene match: 4. The CDR3 loop is CASSIALAGAYEQYF. The CDR3 DNA sequence: TGTGCCAGTAGTATTGCGCTAGCGGGGGCCTACGAGCAGTACTTC.

This clone was recorded once. V gene TRBV2 combines with J gene TRBJ1-2; D not certain. V was shortened by 9 bases and J by 8 bases, with 22 bases between the two germline ends. CDR1 and CDR2 from the germline V gene are SNHLY and FYNNEI. This CDR3 has 14 amino acids. DNA for the CDR3: TGTGCCAGACAAAGCATGGCCGGAGATGAGGGCTACACCTTC. It translates to CARQSMAGDEGYTF.

The chain uses TRBV9 and TRBJ2-3; 8 bases are a match to TRBD1. The CDR3 is 16 residues long. Losses at the gene ends were 6 bases for V and 0 bases for J; bases not matched to a gene: 9. Looked up from germline, CDR1 is SGDLS and CDR2 is YYNGEE. The CDR3 DNA reads as TGTGCCAGCACCGCAAGACAGGGGACTAGCACAGATACGCAGTATTTT. It is translated as CASTARQGTSTDTQYF.

The chain is built from TRBV6-6 and TRBJ1-1; D gene uncertain. The CDR3 spans 12 residues. Germline lookup yields CDR1 MNHNY and CDR2 SVGAGI (reference sequence). V was pared by 4 bases and J by 5 bases, with 8 bases between. The CDR3 is CASSSDWTEAFF. In nucleotides, the CDR3 is TGTGCCAGCAGTTCAGATTGGACTGAAGCTTTCTTT.

In this sample, this clone turned up a few times. The CDR3 spells CASSLGGTGYNEQYF. CDR3 bases: TGTGCCAGCAGCTTAGGCGGGACAGGGTACAACGAGCAGTACTTC. The chain combines TRBV7-9 with TRBJ2-7; 9 bases are shared with TRBD1. CDR3 length equals 15 residues. Germline V gene data show CDR1 as SEHNR and CDR2 as FQNEAQ (reference sequence). The ends lost 1 base at V and 5 bases at J; junction bases unmatched: 6.

The chain links TRBV9 to TRBJ1-1; D gene uncertain. Germline CDR1 SGDLS, CDR2 YYNGEE. Trimming took 3 bases from V and 4 from J, leaving 7 bases between them. This CDR3 spans 12 amino acids. The CDR3 reads CASSGGATEAFF. The CDR3 nucleotides read TGTGCCAGCAGCGGGGGAGCCACTGAAGCTTTCTTT.

The chain is built from TRBV28 and TRBJ2-5, with D maybe TRBD1 (6 bases). V dropped 3 bases and J dropped 2 bases, with 7 bases sitting between them. The germline CDR1 and CDR2 sequences are MDHEN and SYDVKM. The CDR3 sequence is 13 residues long. CDR3: CASSFRGQETQYF. CDR3 in DNA: TGTGCCAGCAGTTTCAGGGGACAAGAGACCCAGTACTTC.

About this clone: At the DNA level, this CDR3 is encoded by other sequences in the same sample as well. The rearrangement joins TRBV20-1 to TRBJ2-1; D remains unclear. Germline CDR1 and CDR2: DFQATT and SNEGSKA (reference sequence). The CDR3 totals 11 residues. V was shortened by 3 bases and J by 8 bases, with 8 bases between the two germline ends. The CDR3 protein is CSASYLYEQFF. CDR3 DNA: TGCAGTGCTAGTTATCTTTATGAGCAGTTCTTC.

V gene TRBV6-6 combines with J gene TRBJ1-2; D not certain. The ends were cut back, 6 bases at V and 4 bases at J, with 9 bases in the middle. Germline V gene data show CDR1 as MNHNY and CDR2 as SVGAGI (reference sequence). This CDR3 spans 12 amino acids. Written as DNA, the CDR3 is TGTGCCAGCAGGAAGGAGGGCTATGGCTACACCTTC. Translation: CASRKEGYGYTF.

The CDR3 spells CASSPFGGENEKLFF. The CDR3 coding sequence is TGTGCCAGCAGCCCCTTTGGGGGGGAAAATGAAAAACTGTTTTTT. The chain links TRBV7-2 to TRBJ1-4, with D possibly being TRBD1 (5 bases). The CDR3 runs 15 residues. Trimming took off 5 bases at V and 5 bases at J, with 15 bases between the two ends. Germline assignment: CDR1 SGHTA and CDR2 FQGNSA.

The gene calls are TRBV7-2 and TRBJ1-2; the D gene is possibly TRBD1 (5 bases). This CDR3 spans 15 amino acids. Germline V gene lookup returns CDR1 SGHTA and CDR2 FQGNSA. V gave up 5 bases and J gave up 5 bases, with 18 bases separating them. The CDR3 DNA sequence: TGTGCCAGCAGCCCCGGGGGGGACGGCGGGTATGGCTACACCTTC. It specifies CASSPGGDGGYGYTF.

The gene calls are TRBV5-5 and TRBJ2-7, with 14 positions matching TRBD2. Germline V gene sequence: CDR1 SGHKS, CDR2 YYEKEE (reference sequence). This CDR3 spans 15 amino acids. Germline trimming cut 5 bases from V and 5 bases from J; bases unmatched to any gene: 6. CDR3 region: CASSAGTSGSHEQYF. The CDR3 coding sequence is TGTGCCAGCAGTGCCGGGACTAGCGGGAGCCACGAGCAGTACTTC.

This chain connects TRBV27 to TRBJ2-7; TRBD1 agrees at 8 bases. Unmatched junction bases numbered 8, after V lost 5 bases and J lost 2 bases. This CDR3 is 15 amino acids long. The germline gives CDR1 MNHEY, CDR2 SMNVEV (reference sequence). CDR3 nucleotides: TGTGCCAGCAGTGAACGGACAGGGACGACCTACGAGCAGTACTTC. As protein: CASSERTGTTYEQYF.

J is TRBJ2-7 and V is TRBV5-6, with 8 bases matching TRBD2. In germline, CDR1 is SGHDT, CDR2 YYEEEE. The trim removed 4 bases at V and 5 bases at J, leaving 8 bases unmatched. This CDR3 is built from 14 residues. The CDR3 spells CASSPTGREHEQYF. CDR3 DNA sequence: TGTGCCAGCAGCCCAACCGGGAGGGAGCACGAGCAGTACTTC.

The chain is built from TRBV11-2 and TRBJ2-2, with D maybe TRBD2 (5 bases). The V gene's germline CDR1 is SGHAT and CDR2 FQNNGV. The CDR3 has 16 amino acids. V lost 5 bases, J lost 7 bases, and 20 bases lay in between. The CDR3 here is CASSPLVGGAIGELFF. Here the CDR3 DNA reads TGTGCCAGCAGCCCCCTCGTAGGAGGAGCGATCGGGGAGCTGTTTTTT.

This chain connects TRBV7-8 to TRBJ2-5; D is perhaps TRBD2 (5 bases). Deletions cut 2 bases from V and 2 bases from J, with 12 bases between. Germline CDR1 SGHVS, CDR2 FQNEAQ. This CDR3 contains 15 residues. Here the CDR3 DNA reads TGTGCCAGCAGCTTATTCGCAGGAGGTCAAGAGACCCAGTACTTC. This codes for CASSLFAGGQETQYF.

The chain couples TRBV19 to TRBJ2-4; D remains unclear. Trimming left V 3 bases short and J 4 bases short, with 7 bases between. CDR3 length: 13 residues. Germline CDR1 and CDR2: LNHDA and SQIVND (reference sequence). CDR3 DNA: TGTGCCAGTAGTATTGGCAGGAAAAACATTCAGTACTTC. Translating gives CASSIGRKNIQYF.

V usage is TRBV7-3 and J usage is TRBJ1-1; D not resolved. The CDR3 extends over 13 amino acids. Trimming stripped 2 bases from V and 4 bases from J, with 8 bases between. CDR1 is SGHTA and CDR2 is FQGTGA in the germline V gene. This CDR3 is CASSLSLATEAFF. DNA for the CDR3: TGTGCCAGCAGCTTATCCCTGGCCACTGAAGCTTTCTTT.

This sequence joins TRBV6-5 and TRBJ2-5; D perhaps matches TRBD1 (5 bases). Trimming left V 6 bases short and J 4 bases short, with 12 bases between. This CDR3 region has 13 residues. Germline CDR1 MNHEY, CDR2 SVGAGI. The CDR3 DNA follows: TGTGCCAGCAGCCAGGGCCTCGGAGAGACCCAGTACTTC. It specifies CASSQGLGETQYF.

The chain combines TRBV6-2 or TRBV6-3 with TRBJ1-5; no clear D. V lost 3 bases and J 0 bases, leaving 6 bases between the germline ends. The CDR3 is 14 amino acids. In germline, CDR1 is MNHEY, CDR2 SVGEGT. CDR3 DNA sequence: TGTGCCAGCAGTTATCTGTATAGCAATCAGCCCCAGCATTTT. Protein: CASSYLYSNQPQHF.

V and J are TRBV5-6 and TRBJ1-1; D unresolved. With 4 bases removed from V and 0 bases from J, the gap between germline ends came to 10 bases. Germline CDR1 SGHDT, CDR2 YYEEEE. This CDR3 has 14 residues. In DNA, the CDR3 is TGTGCCAGCAGCCTGGGTGTAATGAACACTGAAGCTTTCTTT. This gives the protein CASSLGVMNTEAFF.

CDR3 sequence reads: CASSFSPPTREGSYEQYF. CDR3 nucleotide sequence: TGTGCCAGCAGTTTTTCCCCACCCACCAGGGAAGGCTCCTACGAGCAGTACTTC. The chain combines TRBV7-6 with TRBJ2-7; the D gene is possibly TRBD1 (5 bases). The CDR3 extends over 18 amino acids. The germline gives CDR1 SGHVS, CDR2 FNYEAQ. V shed 6 bases and J shed 0 bases, with 24 bases lying between them.

The rearrangement joins TRBV18 to TRBJ1-4; weak D call: TRBD1 (6 bases). The germline gives CDR1 KGHSH, CDR2 LQKENI. The CDR3 spans 13 residues. V lost 8 bases, J lost 5 bases, and 12 bases lay in between. CDR3 protein: CASHIGQNEKLFF. In DNA, the CDR3 is TGTGCCAGCCACATCGGACAGAATGAAAAACTGTTTTTT.

V usage is TRBV28 and J usage is TRBJ2-1; 7 nucleotides line up with TRBD2. The CDR3 spans 14 residues. After removal of 11 bases from V and 7 bases from J, the junction contained 14 bases not matched to a gene. Per germline, CDR1 MDHEN and CDR2 SYDVKM. CDR3 residues: CAVLREAPFNEQFF. Here the CDR3 DNA reads TGTGCCGTCCTCCGGGAGGCCCCTTTTAATGAGCAGTTCTTC.

The rearrangement links TRBV15 to TRBJ2-6; perhaps TRBD2 as D (6 bases). The V gene's germline CDR1 is LNHNV and CDR2 YYDKDF (reference sequence). This CDR3 contains 16 residues. The V end lost 6 bases, the J end lost 0 bases, and 12 bases lay between the germline ends. The CDR3 bases are TGTGCCACCAGTCCCGGGACTCACTCTGGGGCCAACGTCCTGACTTTC. This codes for CATSPGTHSGANVLTF.

The J gene is TRBJ1-2, the V gene TRBV6-5; 7 bases fit TRBD1. The CDR3 covers 15 residues. V trimming: 0 bases; J trimming: 0 bases; junction bases outside the gene matches: 1. CDR1 is MNHEY and CDR2 is SVGAGI in the germline V gene. The CDR3 is CASSYSGQANYGYTF. As DNA, the CDR3 is TGTGCCAGCAGTTACTCAGGACAGGCTAACTATGGCTACACCTTC.

This sequence joins TRBV29-1 and TRBJ2-3; 8 nucleotides match TRBD2. J lost 1 base, V lost 5 bases, and 5 bases had no gene match. Germline V lookup: CDR1 SQVTM, CDR2 ANQGSEA. The CDR3 spans 14 residues. DNA for the CDR3: TGCAGCGTTCAGAGCGGGAGTGGCACAGATACGCAGTATTTT. Its translation is CSVQSGSGTDTQYF.

The chain combines TRBV19 with TRBJ1-1; 10 nucleotides match TRBD1. V dropped 5 bases and J dropped 5; count of bases not matched to a gene: 8. CDR1 and CDR2 (germline): LNHDA, SQIVND (reference sequence). CDR3 length: 15 residues. CDR3 bases: TGTGCCAGTAGTTTCTCCGGGACAGGGGATACTGAAGCTTTCTTT. Its protein is CASSFSGTGDTEAFF.

The chain is built from TRBV4-1 and TRBJ1-5; D is uncertain. The CDR3 sequence is 13 residues long. Trimming stripped 4 bases from V and 5 bases from J, with 9 bases between. Germline CDR1 and CDR2: MGHRA and YSYEKL. The CDR3 sequence is CASSRNEDQPQHF. The CDR3 coding sequence is TGCGCCAGCAGCCGAAATGAGGATCAGCCCCAGCATTTT.